This TCR beta chain emerged from a study of blood T cell repertoires in COVID-19. The CDR3 is 15 amino acids. The germline CDR1 and CDR2 sequences are SGDLS and YYNGEE. V was clipped by 4 bases and J by 7 bases, with 17 bases between them. Produced via immunoSEQ multiplex PCR; TCRdb's table is partial and in-frame only. The table lists roughly 200,000 clones, 70% to 90% of them singletons. The V and J genes are TRBV9 and TRBJ1-4; D is ambiguous. Material for sequencing was PBMCs or T cells enriched from blood (not recorded which). The receptor was derived from a woman in her forties with acute COVID-19. The CDR3 coding sequence is TGTGCCAGCAGCTCCGGCGGGGAGTACTCTGAAAAACTGTTTTTT. Residues: CASSSGGEYSEKLFF.